The 12 T cell receptor beta chains reported below all come from one sample, sequenced in a study of T cell responses to AZD1222 COVID-19 vaccine. TCRdb's copy holds only in-frame clones and misses some; the assay was immunoSEQ multiplex PCR. The table includes around 180,000 clones, about nine tenths detected once. The material sequenced was peripheral blood, taken on day 0 of MenACWY control vaccination. These receptors were taken from an adult in good health.

The V gene is TRBV29-1, the J gene TRBJ2-1, with TRBD1 matching 7 bases. V shed 7 bases and J 6 bases; nucleotides not matched to a gene: 9. Looked up from germline, CDR1 is SQVTM and CDR2 is ANQGSEA. This CDR3 region has 13 residues. CDR3 DNA sequence: TGCAGCGAGGGACAGTTAGGTGGCAATGAGCAGTTCTTC. Residues: CSEGQLGGNEQFF.

The chain links TRBV27 to TRBJ2-1; a weak D match, TRBD2 (6 bases). The germline CDR1 and CDR2 sequences are MNHEY and SMNVEV (reference sequence). V gave up 5 bases and J gave up 4 bases, with 12 bases separating them. The CDR3 is 14 residues long. The CDR3 region has the DNA TGTGCCAGCAGTGTGGACGGGAGATACAATGAGCAGTTCTTC. This codes for CASSVDGRYNEQFF.

This rearrangement joins TRBV10-1 to TRBJ1-1, with TRBD1 identical over 8 bases. The CDR3 runs to 15 residues. The junction had 7 bases not matched to a gene; V was cut back by 7 bases and J by 0 bases. CDR1 and CDR2 from the germline V gene are WNHNN and SYGVQD (reference sequence). CDR3 DNA sequence: TGCGCCAGCAATCCAGGGGGCACCGTGAACACTGAAGCTTTCTTT. Its protein is CASNPGGTVNTEAFF.

The J gene is TRBJ1-1, the V gene TRBV7-2, with D tentatively TRBD1 (6 bases). The CDR3 totals 14 residues. The V gene's germline CDR1 is SGHTA and CDR2 FQGNSA. Trimming stripped 5 bases from V and 7 bases from J, with 17 bases between. The CDR3 is CASSKQNRDHEAFF. Here the CDR3 DNA reads TGTGCCAGCAGCAAGCAGAACAGGGATCATGAAGCTTTCTTT.

This clone was detected once. This chain uses TRBV13 with TRBJ2-7, with D uncertain. Germline V CDR1 and CDR2: PRHDT, FYEKMQ (reference sequence). The CDR3 is 13 residues long. The V and J ends lost 3 bases and 3 bases respectively, with 9 bases between them. The CDR3 reads CASSLGTNYEQYF. The CDR3 DNA is TGTGCCAGCAGCTTGGGAACCAACTACGAGCAGTACTTC.

This clone was detected only a few times. The CDR3 does not close with the conserved phenylalanine or tryptophan, likely indicating a read error. No DNA is shown, since the ends of the CDR3 on it are uncertain; the CDR3 is the one TCRdb lists. This chain links TRBV29-1 with TRBJ2-7; TRBD2 is the table's D call, not checked against the DNA. Germline assignment: CDR1 SQVTM and CDR2 ANQGSEA. The CDR3 is 13 amino acids in total, end residues counted. CDR3 in amino acids: CSAALGYPGLYLC.

This chain joins TRBV27 and TRBJ2-3; tentative D call: TRBD1 (6 bases). The CDR3 contains 16 residues. The V gene's germline CDR1 is MNHEY and CDR2 SMNVEV (reference sequence). V was shortened by 6 bases and J by 0 bases, with 16 bases between the two germline ends. The CDR3 DNA is TGTGCCAGCAGCCCACTGGGACATCCTAGCACAGATACGCAGTATTTT. Translation: CASSPLGHPSTDTQYF.

This clone was found once. This chain uses TRBV5-1 with TRBJ1-4; D is unclear. Germline CDR1 SGHRS, CDR2 YFSETQ. The V and J ends lost 0 bases and 0 bases respectively, with 6 bases between them. This CDR3 comprises 15 residues. This CDR3 is CASSLGLSTNEKLFF. As DNA, the CDR3 is TGCGCCAGCAGCTTGGGGCTTTCAACTAATGAAAAACTGTTTTTT.

V and J are TRBV23-1 and TRBJ2-6, with D perhaps matching TRBD2 (6 bases). TRBV23-1 is assigned to the ORF class and has an uncertain function. The V gene lost 4 bases and the J gene lost 3 bases, with 10 bases spanning the gap. This CDR3 region has 15 residues. The DNA of the CDR3 is TGCGCCAGCAGTCCGGGGGAAGATGGGGCCAACGTCCTGACTTTC. This translates into CASSPGEDGANVLTF.

V gene TRBV27 combines with J gene TRBJ1-4; 7 nucleotides match TRBD1. Germline-derived CDR1 and CDR2 are MNHEY and SMNVEV (reference sequence). Trimming took 6 bases from V and 7 from J; bases not matched to a gene: 8. There are 14 residues in the CDR3. DNA of the CDR3: TGTGCCAGCAGGCTGACAGGGAATGGTGAAAAACTGTTTTTT. This translates into CASRLTGNGEKLFF.

The chain couples TRBV5-1 to TRBJ1-6, with 7 bases aligning to TRBD1. The V segment lost 0 bases and the J segment 2 bases; nucleotides outside the gene matches: 2. The CDR3 consists of 16 residues. Looked up from germline, CDR1 is SGHRS and CDR2 is YFSETQ. CDR3 DNA: TGCGCCAGCAGCTTGGGACAGGGACCCTATAATTCACCCCTCCACTTT. Translating it yields CASSLGQGPYNSPLHF.

This chain uses TRBV7-2 with TRBJ2-7; the D is unclear. The CDR3 runs to 17 residues. Germline V lookup: CDR1 SGHTA, CDR2 FQGNSA. V lost 5 bases and J lost 0, with 20 bases in between. CDR3 nucleotide sequence: TGTGCCAGCAGCGTATTAGGGTGGAGTGGCAGCTCCTACGAGCAGTACTTC. The encoded protein is CASSVLGWSGSSYEQYF. The whole variable domain, remainder taken from reference TRBV7-2 and TRBJ2-7, is GAGVSQSPSNKVTEKGKDVELRCDPISGHTALYWYRQSLGQGLEFLIYFQGNSAPDKSGLPSDRFSAERTGGSVSTLTIQRTQQEDSAVYLCASSVLGWSGSSYEQYFGPGTRLTVT.